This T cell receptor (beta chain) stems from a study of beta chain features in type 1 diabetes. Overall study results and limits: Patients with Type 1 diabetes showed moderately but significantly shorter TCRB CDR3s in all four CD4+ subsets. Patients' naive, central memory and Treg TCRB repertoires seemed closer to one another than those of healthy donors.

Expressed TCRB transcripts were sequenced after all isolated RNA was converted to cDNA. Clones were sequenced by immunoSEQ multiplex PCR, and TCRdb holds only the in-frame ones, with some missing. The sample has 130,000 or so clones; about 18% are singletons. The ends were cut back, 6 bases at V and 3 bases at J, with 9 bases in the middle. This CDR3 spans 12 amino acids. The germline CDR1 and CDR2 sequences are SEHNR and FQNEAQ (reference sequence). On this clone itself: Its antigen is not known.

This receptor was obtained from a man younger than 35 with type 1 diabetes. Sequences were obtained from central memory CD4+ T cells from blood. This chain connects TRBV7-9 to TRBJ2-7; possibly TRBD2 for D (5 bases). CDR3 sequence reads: CASSGEGYEQYF. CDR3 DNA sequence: TGTGCCAGCAGTGGAGAGGGCTACGAGCAGTACTTC.